These T cell receptor beta chains were read from a single sample in a study of T cells in Graves' hyperthyroidism and ophthalmopathy. TCRdb re-derived calls from the multiplex PCR reads in MiXCR, one entry per CDR3 protein. The sample gives a few hundred thousand distinct CDR3 sequences, roughly 14% of which show up once; about 7% is in the top ten. The specimen sequenced was blood. The source is a woman between 25 and 40 years old with Graves' hyperthyroidism. CDR3s include the opening cysteine and the closing phenylalanine or tryptophan. The order of the fields is clone size, V gene, J gene, D gene, CDR3 DNA, CDR3 protein. The D gene is left open where the match is weak. Some rows mark clone size as missing; the rest say once, few, many or name a class of expanded clone.

clone_size: NA; v_call: TRBV4-3; j_call: TRBJ2-6; d_call: NA; cdr3_nt: TGCGCCAGCAGCCAAGTCTGGTCTGGGGCCAACGTCCTGACTTTC; cdr3_aa: CASSQVWSGANVLTF
clone_size: many; v_call: TRBV18; j_call: TRBJ2-7; d_call: TRBD2; cdr3_nt: TGTGCCAGCTCGGACCCTAGCGGGATGGCCCACGAGCAGTACTTC; cdr3_aa: CASSDPSGMAHEQYF
clone_size: few; v_call: TRBV6-2/TRBV6-3; j_call: TRBJ2-7; d_call: TRBD1; cdr3_nt: TGTGCCAGCGGACAGGGGGCGTTCGAGCAGTACTTC; cdr3_aa: CASGQGAFEQYF
clone_size: many; v_call: TRBV11-3; j_call: TRBJ2-2; d_call: NA; cdr3_nt: TGTGCCAGCAGCCTCGCTCGGGCCGGGGAGCTGTTTTTT; cdr3_aa: CASSLARAGELFF
clone_size: NA; v_call: TRBV28; j_call: TRBJ2-1; d_call: TRBD2; cdr3_nt: TGTGCCAGCAGCTTATCCGGGACTAGCCGCTACAATGAGCAGTTCTTC; cdr3_aa: CASSLSGTSRYNEQFF
clone_size: few; v_call: TRBV27; j_call: TRBJ2-3; d_call: NA; cdr3_nt: TGTGCCAGCAGTCCCTTCCCGAACCAGGAGAGCACAGATACGCAGTATTTT; cdr3_aa: CASSPFPNQESTDTQYF
clone_size: few; v_call: TRBV27; j_call: TRBJ1-5; d_call: TRBD1; cdr3_nt: TGTGCCAGCCTCCCCTCGGGCAGGGGGGTGGAGAGCAACTATCAGCCCCAACATTTT; cdr3_aa: CASLPSGRGVESNYQPQHF
clone_size: many; v_call: TRBV5-1; j_call: TRBJ2-3; d_call: NA; cdr3_nt: TGCGCCAGCAGCTTCCAGCGGTGGAGCACAGATACGCAGTATTTT; cdr3_aa: CASSFQRWSTDTQYF
clone_size: many; v_call: TRBV12-3/TRBV12-4; j_call: TRBJ2-3; d_call: TRBD2; cdr3_nt: TGTGCCAGCAGTTTATCCGGCGGGGGGAACACAGATACGCAGTATTTT; cdr3_aa: CASSLSGGGNTDTQYF
clone_size: many; v_call: TRBV12-3/TRBV12-4; j_call: TRBJ1-1; d_call: NA; cdr3_nt: TGTGCCAGCAGTTCCCCCCTGAACACTGAAGCTTTCTTT; cdr3_aa: CASSSPLNTEAFF
clone_size: many; v_call: TRBV3-1; j_call: TRBJ1-2; d_call: TRBD1; cdr3_nt: TGTGCCAGCAGCCAAGGCGCGGGACAGGGAGGGTTTGGCTACACCTTC; cdr3_aa: CASSQGAGQGGFGYTF
clone_size: NA; v_call: TRBV9; j_call: TRBJ2-3; d_call: NA; cdr3_nt: TGTGCCAGCAGCGTATATCTGAATGTGAGGGTAGATACGCAGTATTTT; cdr3_aa: CASSVYLNVRVDTQYF
clone_size: many; v_call: TRBV7-3; j_call: TRBJ2-3; d_call: TRBD2; cdr3_nt: TGTGCCAGCAACCCCCTCCCCGGACTAGCGGGAATTACCAGCACAGATACGCAGTATTTT; cdr3_aa: CASNPLPGLAGITSTDTQYF
clone_size: many; v_call: TRBV27; j_call: TRBJ2-1; d_call: TRBD2; cdr3_nt: TGTGCCAGCAGTTTTGGGGGGGGACGGGTCAATGAGCAGTTCTTC; cdr3_aa: CASSFGGGRVNEQFF
clone_size: few; v_call: TRBV10-3; j_call: TRBJ2-7; d_call: TRBD1; cdr3_nt: TGTGCCATCAGGTTATATCCGGGACAGGGGGCCGAGCAGTACTTC; cdr3_aa: CAIRLYPGQGAEQYF
clone_size: many; v_call: TRBV27; j_call: TRBJ2-7; d_call: TRBD1; cdr3_nt: TGTGCCAGCAGTGTCGACAGGGGGACCTACGAGCAGTACTTC; cdr3_aa: CASSVDRGTYEQYF
clone_size: NA; v_call: TRBV7-2; j_call: TRBJ1-1; d_call: NA; cdr3_nt: TGTGCCAGCAACCCGAGACACAACACTGAAGCTTTCTTT; cdr3_aa: CASNPRHNTEAFF
clone_size: NA; v_call: TRBV18; j_call: TRBJ2-1; d_call: NA; cdr3_nt: TGTGCCAGCTCATTGAGCGGGTCCTACAATGAGCAGCTCTTC; cdr3_aa: CASSLSGSYNEQLF
clone_size: many; v_call: TRBV6-2/TRBV6-3; j_call: TRBJ2-1; d_call: TRBD2; cdr3_nt: TGTGCCAGCAGATCCCTTAGCGGGAGAGGGGTTAATGAGCAGTTCTTC; cdr3_aa: CASRSLSGRGVNEQFF